Below, 2 T cell receptor beta chains from the same sample are listed, as sequenced in a study of CD8+CD57+ T cells in acquired aplastic anemia. All sequencing subjects had displayed CD8+CD57+ cell expansion on flow cytometry. TCR beta VDJ and CDR3 were profiled, and genomic DNA was the template. TCRdb redid the calling of the reads with MiXCR, one entry per CDR3 protein. The top ten clones hold approximately 9.4% of a sample with some 200,000 distinct CDR3 sequences, around 47% of them seen once. Sequenced input: sorted CD4+, CD8+, or CD8+CD57+ T cells (not recorded which) from PBMCs. The source of these receptors is a human donor with aplastic anemia.

This clonotype was counted ten times or more. V is TRBV2 and J is TRBJ1-3, with TRBD1 matching over 8 bases. V lost 7 bases to trimming and J lost 0 bases; unmatched junction nucleotides: 5. This CDR3 spans 15 amino acids. Germline V gene lookup returns CDR1 SNHLY and CDR2 FYNNEI. In nucleotides, the CDR3 is TGTGCCAGCAAGGGACAGGCTATCTCTGGAAACACCATATATTTT. As protein: CASKGQAISGNTIYF.

The CDR3 is CAINRVLNTEAFF. CDR3 nucleotide sequence: TGTGCCATCAATAGGGTTTTGAACACTGAAGCTTTCTTT. This rearrangement joins TRBV10-3 to TRBJ1-1; D not resolved. Germline CDR1 reads ENHRY; CDR2 reads SYGVKD. V lost 7 bases and J 0 bases, leaving 9 bases between the germline ends. This CDR3 region has 13 residues.